A selection of T cell receptor beta chains follows, all from one sample in a study of a mutant IDH1 vaccine in newly diagnosed glioma. These TCRs' antigens remain unknown. TCRdb's table, derived via immunoSEQ multiplex PCR, lists solely in-frame clones and lacks some. There are around 53,000 clones in the sample; 75% to 95% occur only once, and over 2% lies in the top ten. This specimen consisted of PBMCs, obtained from a glioma patient whose treatment included an IDH1 peptide vaccine. The receptors here all came from a man aged 50 to 59 with glioma. CDR3s include the opening cysteine and the closing phenylalanine or tryptophan. D genes are given only for firm matches. Size tells how often a clone was seen (once, few, many) or the class of an expanded clone, and some rows leave it out.

V gene	D gene	clone size	J gene	CDR3 protein	CDR3 DNA
TRBV15	NA	NA	TRBJ2-1	CATSSLGSYNEQFF	TGTGCCACCAGCAGCCTGGGAAGCTACAATGAGCAGTTCTTC
TRBV7-2	NA	NA	TRBJ2-6	CASSSFGGSGANVLTF	TGTGCCAGCAGCTCCTTTGGTGGCTCTGGGGCCAACGTCCTGACTTTC
TRBV5-4	NA	NA	TRBJ2-1	CASSLATGLGEQFF	TGTGCCAGCAGCTTGGCCACGGGGCTGGGTGAGCAGTTCTTC
TRBV18	TRBD2	once	TRBJ2-5	CASSGGGGETQYF	TGTGCCAGCTCAGGCGGGGGTGGAGAGACCCAGTACTTC
TRBV5-1	TRBD1	NA	TRBJ1-2	CASTDTDDTRDRGIYGYTF	TGCGCCAGCACAGATACCGACGACACCCGGGACAGGGGCATCTATGGCTACACCTTC
TRBV2	NA	NA	TRBJ2-7	CASVAGRRGVSEQYF	TGTGCCAGCGTAGCTGGTCGCAGGGGCGTAAGCGAGCAGTACTTC
TRBV7-6	TRBD1	once	TRBJ1-5	CASSHQQGNNQPQHF	TGTGCCAGCAGCCATCAACAGGGGAACAATCAGCCCCAGCATTTT
TRBV2	NA	NA	TRBJ2-3	CASSGVARPDTQYF	TGTGCCAGCAGTGGGGTGGCTCGACCAGATACGCAGTATTTT
TRBV11-2	NA	NA	TRBJ1-5	CASSLVGGVNQPQHF	TGTGCCAGCAGCTTAGTAGGGGGGGTGAATCAGCCCCAGCATTTT
TRBV7-3	NA	once	TRBJ2-3	CASSLGTYSTDTQYF	TGTGCCAGCAGCTTAGGAACATACAGCACAGATACGCAGTATTTT